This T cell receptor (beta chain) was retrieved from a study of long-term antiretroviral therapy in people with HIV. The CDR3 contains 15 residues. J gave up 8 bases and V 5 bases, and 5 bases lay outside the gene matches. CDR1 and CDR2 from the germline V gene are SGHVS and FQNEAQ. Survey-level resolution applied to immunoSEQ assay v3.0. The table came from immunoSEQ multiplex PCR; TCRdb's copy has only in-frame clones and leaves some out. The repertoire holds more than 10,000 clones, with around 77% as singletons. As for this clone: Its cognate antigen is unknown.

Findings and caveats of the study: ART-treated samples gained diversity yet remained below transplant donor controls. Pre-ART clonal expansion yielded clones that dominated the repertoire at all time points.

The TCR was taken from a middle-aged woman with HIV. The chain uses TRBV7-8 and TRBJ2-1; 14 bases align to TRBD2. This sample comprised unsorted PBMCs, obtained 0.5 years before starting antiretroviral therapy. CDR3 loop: CASSPGLAGVYEQFF. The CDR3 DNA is TGTGCCAGCAGCCCGGGACTAGCGGGGGTTTATGAGCAGTTCTTC. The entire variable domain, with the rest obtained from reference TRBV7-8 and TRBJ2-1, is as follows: GAGVSQSPRYKVAKRGQDVALRCDPISGHVSLFWYQQALGQGPEFLTYFQNEAQLDKSGLPSDRFFAERPEGSVSTLKIQRTQQEDSAVYLCASSPGLAGVYEQFFGPGTRLTVL.